The sequence of this T cell receptor beta chain was determined in a study of CD8 T cells in Susac syndrome. The CDR3 length is 14 residues. The germline V gene encodes CDR1 SGHTA and CDR2 FQGNSA. V was trimmed by 2 bases and J by 10 bases, leaving 15 bases between them. It was with random hexamers that roughly 0.45 to 1 ug RNA was reverse transcribed. With immunoSEQ multiplex PCR, TCR beta CDR3 was amplified across 54 Vbeta and 13 Jbeta. TCRdb processed the immunoSEQ multiplex PCR reads anew with MiXCR; each CDR3 protein has one entry. The data hold 150,000 to 200,000 distinct CDR3 sequences, with about 94% observed a single time. Sequencing of TCR beta, carried out with a high-throughput approach, was applied to CD8+ and CD4+ T cells from the blood. Healthy donors constituted the controls, which were matched for age and sex. FACS enriched CD8+ TEMRA cells, while bulk CD8+ and CD4+ were negatively isolated.

The specimen was CD4+ T cells from PBMCs. The chain joins TRBV7-2 to TRBJ2-1; D is uncertain. The receptor comes from a human donor in good health. CDR3 coding DNA: TGTGCCAGCAGCTTATCTGCTTACCCAAACGAGCAGTTCTTC. Residues: CASSLSAYPNEQFF.